Listed below are T cell receptor beta chains from one sample, sequenced in a study of T cell responses to AZD1222 COVID-19 vaccine. Produced via immunoSEQ multiplex PCR; TCRdb's table is partial and in-frame only. Altogether around 15,000 clones are present, 80% being singletons, with the ten largest covering 14%. The sequences come from peripheral blood, collected 28 days after the second AZD1222 dose. These receptors were collected from an adult who received the AZD1222 COVID-19 vaccine. Both conserved end residues are part of each CDR3. A D gene is named only where the DNA matches it firmly. Not all rows give a size; the values are once, few, many and, for expanded clones, a class.

>.|.|TRBJ1-2|TRBV3-1/TRBV3-2
CASSPLQELRGYTF
TGTGCCAGCAGCCCCTTACAGGAGCTCAGGGGCTACACCTTC
>.|.|TRBJ2-4|TRBV11-3
CASSLPGQNIQYF
TGTGCCAGCAGCTTACCCGGGCAAAACATTCAGTACTTC
>.|.|TRBJ1-5|TRBV3-1/TRBV3-2
CASSQGPASNQPQHF
TGTGCCAGCAGCCAAGGGCCAGCCAGCAATCAGCCCCAGCATTTT
>.|.|TRBJ2-2|TRBV5-6
CASSFEGSYYTGELFF
TGTGCCAGCAGCTTCGAGGGCAGCTATTACACCGGGGAGCTGTTTTTT
>.|.|TRBJ1-1|TRBV24-1
CATSDSREEVNTEAFF
TGTGCCACCAGTGATTCGCGGGAGGAGGTGAACACTGAAGCTTTCTTT
>.|.|TRBJ2-7|TRBV9
CASSVELTSYEQYF
TGTGCCAGCAGCGTAGAACTGACATCCTACGAGCAGTACTTC
>.|.|TRBJ1-1|TRBV7-8
CASSRRTNTEAFF
TGTGCCAGCAGCCGCCGCACGAACACTGAAGCTTTCTTT
>.|.|TRBJ1-1|TRBV5-6
CASSLTGTEAFF
TGTGCCAGCAGCCTTACAGGGACTGAAGCTTTCTTT
>TRBD1|.|TRBJ1-2|TRBV9
CASSEEAGGNHGYTF
TGTGCCAGCAGCGAGGAGGCAGGGGGGAATCACGGCTACACCTTC
>.|once|TRBJ2-4|TRBV19
CASSSLAKNIQYF
TGTGCCAGTAGTTCCCTGGCCAAAAACATTCAGTACTTC
>TRBD1|few|TRBJ1-3|TRBV3-1/TRBV3-2
CASSQERDRGREGNTIYF
TGTGCCAGCAGCCAAGAGAGGGACAGGGGACGCGAGGGAAACACCATATATTTT
>.|.|TRBJ1-2|TRBV28
CASRFKGVGYTF
TGTGCCAGCCGATTTAAGGGTGTCGGCTACACCTTC
>TRBD1|once|TRBJ2-5|TRBV11-2
CASSFGQAAKETQYF
TGTGCCAGCAGCTTCGGACAGGCCGCGAAAGAGACCCAGTACTTC
>.|few|TRBJ1-6|TRBV7-2
CASSLRTGGNRAYNSPLHF
TGTGCCAGCAGCTTAAGAACGGGGGGAAACAGGGCTTATAATTCACCCCTCCACTTT
>TRBD2|.|TRBJ2-3|TRBV7-2
CASSLRSGGAQDTQYF
TGTGCCAGCAGCTTAAGATCCGGGGGGGCCCAAGATACGCAGTATTTT
>.|once|TRBJ2-3|TRBV5-4
CASSLVARSTDTQYF
TGTGCCAGCAGCCTTGTGGCGAGAAGCACAGATACGCAGTATTTT
>.|.|TRBJ1-4|TRBV12-3/TRBV12-4
CASSLSDEKLFF
TGTGCCAGCAGTTTATCGGATGAAAAACTGTTTTTT
>TRBD1|.|TRBJ1-5|TRBV19
CASTGTGQGKIQPQHF
TGTGCCAGTACGGGGACCGGACAGGGTAAGATTCAGCCCCAGCATTTT
>.|.|TRBJ1-5|TRBV28
CASSTITGSGAQPQHF
TGTGCCAGCAGTACCATTACAGGGTCGGGGGCTCAGCCCCAGCATTTT
>TRBD1|.|TRBJ1-2|TRBV7-2
CASSTRDSVYGYTF
TGTGCCAGCAGCACCCGGGACAGCGTTTATGGCTACACCTTC
>TRBD1|.|TRBJ2-7|TRBV29-1
CSVSPGQGAREQYF
TGCAGCGTTTCCCCGGGACAGGGGGCGCGGGAGCAGTACTTC
>TRBD2|.|TRBJ2-2|TRBV10-1
CASSPLTSGGQTGELFF
TGCGCCAGCAGTCCCCTGACTAGCGGGGGCCAGACCGGGGAGCTGTTTTTT
>TRBD2|.|TRBJ2-5|TRBV6-2/TRBV6-3
CASSIRGGGGRETQYF
TGTGCCAGCAGTATACGAGGTGGGGGAGGGAGGGAGACCCAGTACTTC
>TRBD1|.|TRBJ2-1|TRBV19
CASSAPTGTGGNEQFF
TGTGCCAGTAGTGCCCCCACAGGGACAGGGGGCAATGAGCAGTTCTTC
>TRBD2|.|TRBJ2-5|TRBV7-2
CASSLRLAGGRETQYF
TGTGCCAGCAGCTTACGACTAGCGGGGGGTAGGGAGACCCAGTACTTC
>.|.|TRBJ2-7|TRBV7-2
CASSLGGSNYEQYF
TGTGCCAGCAGCTTAGGCGGGTCTAACTACGAGCAGTACTTC
>TRBD2|few|TRBJ2-1|TRBV14
CASSPPAGGYNEQFF
TGTGCCAGCAGCCCCCCAGCGGGGGGATACAATGAGCAGTTCTTC
>.|.|TRBJ1-5|TRBV27
CASSALQEEGNQPQHF
TGTGCCAGCAGTGCACTACAGGAAGAAGGCAATCAGCCCCAGCATTTT
>.|.|TRBJ1-1|TRBV29-1
CSVEVPHEAFF
TGCAGCGTTGAAGTGCCCCACGAGGCTTTCTTT
>.|once|TRBJ1-2|TRBV5-8
CASSFSGSVNYGYTF
TGTGCCAGCAGCTTTTCGGGCAGTGTGAACTATGGCTACACCTTC
>TRBD2|.|TRBJ2-7|TRBV19
CASSIDHRTGGPGEQYF
TGTGCCAGTAGTATAGATCATCGGACGGGGGGGCCTGGGGAGCAGTACTTC
>.|.|TRBJ2-1|TRBV12-3/TRBV12-4
CATCGGECREQFF
TGTGCCACGTGTGGCGGGGAGTGTCGTGAGCAGTTCTTC
>.|.|TRBJ1-1|TRBV4-3
CASSQDSVGATEAFF
TGCGCCAGCAGCCAAGATTCCGTGGGAGCGACTGAAGCTTTCTTT
>.|few|TRBJ2-7|TRBV7-2
CASSLSGDLYEQYF
TGTGCCAGCAGCTTATCCGGGGATTTGTACGAGCAGTACTTC
>.|.|TRBJ1-4|TRBV3-1/TRBV3-2
CASSPPGSRANEKLFF
TGTGCCAGCAGCCCCCCGGGGAGCCGGGCTAATGAAAAACTGTTTTTT
>.|.|TRBJ2-1|TRBV2
CASSGGAQNEQFF
TGTGCCAGCAGTGGGGGGGCGCAGAATGAGCAGTTCTTC
>.|.|TRBJ2-6|TRBV5-1
CASSLAKDSSGANVLTF
TGCGCCAGCAGCTTGGCCAAGGACAGTTCTGGGGCCAACGTCCTGACTTTC
>.|.|TRBJ2-7|TRBV4-3
CASSPDDTLSYEQYF
TGCGCCAGCAGTCCCGACGACACCCTCTCCTACGAGCAGTACTTC
>TRBD2|.|TRBJ2-1|TRBV6-5
CATETSGGGNEQFF
TGTGCCACCGAGACTAGCGGGGGGGGCAATGAGCAGTTCTTC
>.|.|TRBJ1-1|TRBV21-1
CASTQGGENTEAFF
TGTGCCAGCACACAGGGGGGAGAGAACACTGAAGCTTTCTTT
>.|.|TRBJ1-1|TRBV6-5
CASTPDIRNTEAFF
TGTGCCAGCACCCCCGACATCCGGAACACTGAAGCTTTCTTT
>.|.|TRBJ2-3|TRBV11-3
CASSEYRDGGDTQYF
TGTGCCAGCAGCGAATACCGGGACGGAGGAGATACGCAGTATTTT
>TRBD2|.|TRBJ2-7|TRBV4-2
CASSQASGGASYEQYF
TGTGCCAGCAGCCAAGCTAGCGGGGGGGCCTCCTACGAGCAGTACTTC
>.|.|TRBJ2-1|TRBV7-2
CASSLDSYNEQFF
TGTGCCAGCAGCTTGGACAGTTACAATGAGCAGTTCTTC
>.|few|TRBJ1-5|TRBV7-9
CASSLGGGVSNQPQHF
TGTGCCAGCAGCTTAGGAGGGGGAGTAAGCAATCAGCCCCAGCATTTT
>.|.|TRBJ1-2|TRBV11-2
CASSSLKPGYGYTF
TGTGCCAGCAGCTCCCTAAAGCCGGGCTATGGCTACACCTTC
>.|.|TRBJ2-6|TRBV5-1
CASSLVGARGVAGANVLTF
TGCGCCAGCAGCTTGGTAGGAGCCAGGGGTGTGGCTGGGGCCAACGTCCTGACTTTC
>.|.|TRBJ2-3|TRBV19
CASRAPNRDTQYF
TGTGCCAGCCGAGCCCCGAACCGGGATACGCAGTATTTT
>TRBD1|.|TRBJ2-3|TRBV5-1
CASSDGTGAPSDTQYF
TGCGCCAGCAGCGACGGGACAGGGGCTCCGAGCGATACGCAGTATTTT
>.|few|TRBJ1-5|TRBV28
CASSLGPRQPQHF
TGTGCCAGCAGTTTAGGCCCCAGGCAGCCCCAGCATTTT
>.|.|TRBJ2-7|TRBV12-3/TRBV12-4
CASSPTGPQQYF
TGTGCCAGCAGCCCGACAGGTCCCCAACAGTACTTC
>.|.|TRBJ1-2|TRBV5-6
CASSLANYGYTF
TGTGCCAGCAGCTTGGCTAACTATGGCTACACCTTC
>TRBD1|.|TRBJ2-5|TRBV28
CASSFGQGASWETQYF
TGTGCCAGCAGCTTCGGACAGGGGGCGAGTTGGGAGACCCAGTACTTC
>TRBD1|.|TRBJ1-5|TRBV4-1
CASSQWDRGDQPQHF
TGCGCCAGCAGCCAATGGGACAGGGGGGATCAGCCCCAGCATTTT
>.|.|TRBJ1-2|TRBV2
CASSEGAGANYGYTF
TGTGCCAGCAGTGAAGGAGCAGGGGCTAACTATGGCTACACCTTC
>.|.|TRBJ2-7|TRBV5-6
CASSLKGGYYEQYF
TGTGCCAGCAGCTTAAAAGGGGGTTACTACGAGCAGTACTTC
>.|.|TRBJ1-2|TRBV6-5
CASSYSPGRDGYTF
TGTGCCAGCAGTTACTCGCCGGGCCGGGATGGCTACACCTTC
>TRBD2|once|TRBJ2-3|TRBV11-2
CASSRLAGGGTDTQYF
TGTGCCAGCTCTAGGTTAGCGGGGGGAGGGACAGATACGCAGTATTTT
>.|once|TRBJ1-1|TRBV10-2
CASSESRGDTEAFF
TGCGCCAGCAGTGAGTCGAGGGGGGACACTGAAGCTTTCTTT